This TCR beta chain was captured by sequencing in a study of T cells in Graves' hyperthyroidism and ophthalmopathy. This CDR3 is built from 14 residues. Germline assignment: CDR1 DFQATT and CDR2 SNEGSKA (reference sequence). The V end was cut by 2 bases, the J end by 2 bases, with 13 bases between. This clonotype came up many times. TCR beta CDR3 regions were amplified from RNA transcripts. With the HTBI primer set, the TCR CDR3 went through a first round of RT-PCR. TCRdb reanalysed the multiplex PCR reads using MiXCR and keeps one entry per CDR3 protein. Here the sample spans some 500,000 distinct CDR3 sequences, 15% to 20% being singletons.

The chain combines TRBV20-1 with TRBJ2-7; D unclear. The clonotype comes from a woman in her thirties with Graves' ophthalmopathy. Sequenced sample: blood. The CDR3 bases are TGCAGTGCTAGAACTTTTTACTTACCCTACGAGCAGTACTTC. It codes for CSARTFYLPYEQYF.